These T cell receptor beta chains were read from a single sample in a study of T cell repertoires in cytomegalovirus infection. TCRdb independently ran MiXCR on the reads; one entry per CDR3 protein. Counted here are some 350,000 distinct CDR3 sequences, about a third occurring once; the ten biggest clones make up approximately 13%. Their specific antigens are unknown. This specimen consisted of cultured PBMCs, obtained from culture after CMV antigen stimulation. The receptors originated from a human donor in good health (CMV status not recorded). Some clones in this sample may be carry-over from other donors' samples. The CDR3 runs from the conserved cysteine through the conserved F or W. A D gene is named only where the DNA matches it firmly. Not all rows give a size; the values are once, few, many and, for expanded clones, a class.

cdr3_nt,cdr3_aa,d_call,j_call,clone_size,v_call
TGTGCCAGCAGCCGAACAGGGGATAGTGGAAACACCATATATTTT,CASSRTGDSGNTIYF,TRBD1,TRBJ1-3,many,TRBV7-2
TGTGCCAACAGCCTAGCGGGAGGGAGTGGCGAGACCCAGTACTTC,CANSLAGGSGETQYF,TRBD2,TRBJ2-5,-,TRBV7-6
TGTGCCAGTAGCACGAGGGTTAGCAATCAGCCCCAGCATTTT,CASSTRVSNQPQHF,-,TRBJ1-5,-,TRBV19
TGTGCCAGTAGTAGGATCTCCGCCAGACCCGATCAGCCCCAGCATTTT,CASSRISARPDQPQHF,-,TRBJ1-5,-,TRBV19
TGTGCCATCAGTGAGGGGAGTACTCGCACAGATACGCAGTATTTT,CAISEGSTRTDTQYF,-,TRBJ2-3,-,TRBV10-3
TGCGCCAGCCCATACGGGACGACATGCTACGAGCAGTACTTC,CASPYGTTCYEQYF,-,TRBJ2-7,-,TRBV4-1
TGTGCCAGCAGCCAAGGCTTTGTGGGAGATGAGCAGTTCTTC,CASSQGFVGDEQFF,-,TRBJ2-1,few,TRBV3-1
TGTGCCAGCAGCGAACTACAGCAGACCACTGAAGCTTTCTTT,CASSELQQTTEAFF,-,TRBJ1-1,few,TRBV7-6
TGTGCCAGCAGCCTACCTCTAGCCCCCCCCCCGCAGTATTTT,CASSLPLAPPPQYF,-,TRBJ2-3,few,TRBV11-2
TGTGCCAGCAGCTTAGAGCTCGCGGGATTTGGAACCAAAAACATTCAGTACTTC,CASSLELAGFGTKNIQYF,-,TRBJ2-4,-,TRBV7-4
TGTGCCACAAAATCGAGACTAGCGGGATCAAGCACAGATACGCAGTATTTT,CATKSRLAGSSTDTQYF,TRBD2,TRBJ2-3,many,TRBV19
TGTGCCAGCAGCTTAAGCTCCCAGGGCCACAATGAGCAGTTCTTC,CASSLSSQGHNEQFF,-,TRBJ2-1,few,TRBV7-2
TGTGCCAGCAGTTCCTCGGACAGGGTGGATGAGCAGTTCTTC,CASSSSDRVDEQFF,TRBD1,TRBJ2-1,few,TRBV28
TGCGCCAGCAGCCGCGAACAAGAGACCCAGTACTTC,CASSREQETQYF,-,TRBJ2-5,-,TRBV4-1
TGTGCCAGCAGCTTAGAAGGGGGGCGTAATTCACCCCTCCACTTT,CASSLEGGRNSPLHF,-,TRBJ1-6,-,TRBV7-2
TGTGCCAGCAGCTTGTTTCCACCCACCGCCACCTCTGGAAACACCATATATTTT,CASSLFPPTATSGNTIYF,-,TRBJ1-3,-,TRBV7-6
TGTGCCAGCAGCTTCACCGGGACAGGGGATACTAATGAGCAGTTCTTC,CASSFTGTGDTNEQFF,TRBD1,TRBJ2-1,-,TRBV11-2
TGTGCCAGCAGTTACTCAGGCAGGCTGGGGGAAAAACTGTTTTTT,CASSYSGRLGEKLFF,-,TRBJ1-4,few,TRBV6-5
TGTGCCAGCAGCTTAGCTGTGTTGTGGGAGACCCAGTACTTC,CASSLAVLWETQYF,-,TRBJ2-5,many,TRBV7-2
TGTGCCAGCAGAAGCCTAACCCAGTTTGGCGGGAGGGCAGATACGCAGTATTTT,CASRSLTQFGGRADTQYF,TRBD2,TRBJ2-3,-,TRBV6-6
TGCGCCAGCAGCCAAGAAGACGTCACGCAGTATTTT,CASSQEDVTQYF,-,TRBJ2-3,-,TRBV4-1
TGTGCCAGCAGCCTCGATCGATTGAACACTGAAGCTTTCTTT,CASSLDRLNTEAFF,-,TRBJ1-1,many,TRBV7-2
TGTGCCAGCAGCCCCGGGCAGTCCAGAAATCAGCCCCAGCATTTT,CASSPGQSRNQPQHF,-,TRBJ1-5,-,TRBV2
TGTGCCAGCAGCGTTTCCCGGGACAACAACTATGGCTACACCTTC,CASSVSRDNNYGYTF,-,TRBJ1-2,few,TRBV7-2
TGTGCCAGCAGGCAGGGACAGGGTAACAATGAGCAGTTCTTC,CASRQGQGNNEQFF,TRBD1,TRBJ2-1,-,TRBV12-3/TRBV12-4
TGTGCCAGCAGTTCCCAGGGGGGAAGTGAAAAACTGTTTTTT,CASSSQGGSEKLFF,TRBD1,TRBJ1-4,-,TRBV7-2
TGCGCCAGCAGCCAAGACAGCTCCTACGAGCAGTACTTC,CASSQDSSYEQYF,-,TRBJ2-7,few,TRBV4-3
TGTGCCAGCAGCTTGCGGACAGGGGGGAAGCTTAGCAATCAGCCCCAGCATTTT,CASSLRTGGKLSNQPQHF,TRBD1,TRBJ1-5,-,TRBV5-6
TGTGCCAGCTCACCGGGCGCGGGTGCCCTCCCCTACGAGCAGTACTTC,CASSPGAGALPYEQYF,-,TRBJ2-7,many,TRBV18
TGCGCCAGCAGCCAAGGCCAACCGGGACTAGCAGAATACAATGAGCAGTTCTTC,CASSQGQPGLAEYNEQFF,TRBD2,TRBJ2-1,-,TRBV4-3
TGTGCCAGCAGCTTAGCCAGGGGAGTCCCCTACGAGCAGTACTTC,CASSLARGVPYEQYF,-,TRBJ2-7,-,TRBV7-9
TGTGCCAGCAGCTCGAGACAGGGCGCTAATGAAAAACTGTTTTTT,CASSSRQGANEKLFF,TRBD1,TRBJ1-4,many,TRBV7-9
TGTGCCAGCAGAAAGGGGGACACTGAAGCTTTCTTT,CASRKGDTEAFF,-,TRBJ1-1,many,TRBV6-1
TGTGCCACCAGTGACGAGCCCAGGGGGCCCGGGGCCAACGTCCTGACTTTC,CATSDEPRGPGANVLTF,TRBD1,TRBJ2-6,-,TRBV24-1
TGTGCCAGCAGCTTAGAAGTCCATAGCGTTAGCTTC,CASSLEVHSVSF,-,TRBJ2-5,few,TRBV7-2
TGTGCCAGCAGCTTAGGGCGTCCCGGAAACACCATATATTTT,CASSLGRPGNTIYF,-,TRBJ1-3,-,TRBV7-6